Below, 18 T cell receptor beta chains from the same sample are listed, as sequenced in a study of OX40 agonist ivuxolimab in advanced cancers. Clones were sequenced by immunoSEQ multiplex PCR, and TCRdb holds only the in-frame ones, with some missing. The sample lists tens of thousands of clones, 90% occurring once. Sequences were derived from CD4+ or CD8+ T cells sorted from blood, sampled in a trial of the OX40 agonist ivuxolimab. All receptors derive from an adult with an advanced solid tumor such as melanoma, head and neck, liver or kidney cancer.

In this sample, this clone turned up once. The rearrangement uses TRBV18 and TRBJ2-3; the match to TRBD1 covers 7 bases. This CDR3 has 14 residues. Germline trimming cut 6 bases from V and 2 bases from J; bases unmatched to any gene: 5. Germline loops: CDR1 KGHSH, CDR2 LQKENI. In nucleotides, the CDR3 is TGTGCCAGCTCGTCAACAGGGGACACAGATACGCAGTATTTT. Amino acids: CASSSTGDTDTQYF.

The chain links TRBV18 to TRBJ1-1; D unclear. Germline CDR1 KGHSH, CDR2 LQKENI. V was clipped by 4 bases and J by 5 bases, with 8 bases between them. The CDR3 extends over 12 amino acids. CDR3 coding DNA: TGTGCCAGCTCACAGAAGGGAACTGAAGCTTTCTTT. Translation gives CASSQKGTEAFF. Full variable domain (remainder filled in from reference TRBV18 and TRBJ1-1): NAGVMQNPRHLVRRRGQEARLRCSPMKGHSHVYWYRQLPEEGLKFMVYLQKENIIDESGMPKERFSAEFPKEGPSILRIQQVVRGDSAAYFCASSQKGTEAFFGQGTRLTVV.

This chain's CDR3 is CASGFGPQHF. Written as DNA, the CDR3 is TGTGCCAGTGGTTTTGGGCCCCAGCATTTT. V usage is TRBV19 and J usage is TRBJ1-5, with no clear D. The CDR3 runs 10 residues. Deletions cut 8 bases from V and 9 bases from J, with 8 bases between. Per germline, CDR1 LNHDA and CDR2 SQIVND (reference sequence).

The chain carries TRBV28 and TRBJ2-7; D ambiguous. V dropped 5 bases and J dropped 2 bases, with 10 bases sitting between them. Germline-derived CDR1 and CDR2 are MDHEN and SYDVKM. There are 13 residues in the CDR3. CDR3 in amino acids: CASSAWATYEQYF. The DNA for the CDR3 is TGTGCCAGCAGTGCATGGGCTACCTACGAGCAGTACTTC.

The chain recombines TRBV19 with TRBJ1-5; no firm D call. Looked up from germline, CDR1 is LNHDA and CDR2 is SQIVND (reference sequence). V was clipped by 1 base and J by 4 bases, with 11 bases between them. This CDR3 spans 15 amino acids. For the CDR3, the DNA is TGTGCCAGTAGTATAGGGACGGGCCCAAATCAGCCCCAGCATTTT. Translating gives CASSIGTGPNQPQHF.

The V gene is TRBV7-3, the J gene TRBJ2-6, with 7 nucleotides matching TRBD2. CDR1 is SGHTA, CDR2 FQGTGA, per germline. V shed 1 base and J 2 bases; nucleotides not matched to a gene: 8. CDR3 length: 18 residues. CDR3 in DNA: TGTGCCAGCAGCTTAAAAGGCAAAAGCGGGGCTGGGGCCAACGTCCTGACTTTC. It codes for CASSLKGKSGAGANVLTF.

J is TRBJ2-1 and V is TRBV2, with a weak D call TRBD1 (5 bases). CDR1 is SNHLY and CDR2 is FYNNEI in the germline V gene. The CDR3 is made up of 13 amino acids. The ends were cut back, 6 bases at V and 10 bases at J, with 16 bases in the middle. Here the CDR3 reads CASSRVGLSEQFF. CDR3 DNA: TGTGCCAGCAGCAGGGTCGGTCTCTCCGAGCAGTTCTTC.

The V call is TRBV5-1, the J call TRBJ2-7; D is undetermined. V lost 4 bases and J 0 bases, leaving 11 bases between the germline ends. The CDR3 covers 14 residues. In germline, CDR1 is SGHRS, CDR2 YFSETQ. CDR3 nucleotides: TGCGCCAGCAGCCTCGACATAACCTCCTACGAGCAGTACTTC. It specifies CASSLDITSYEQYF.

The chain recombines TRBV7-9 with TRBJ2-3, with no clear D. V was pared by 0 bases and J by 5 bases, with 12 bases between. The CDR3 is 15 residues long. Germline CDR1 and CDR2: SEHNR and FQNEAQ (reference sequence). As DNA, the CDR3 is TGTGCCAGCAGCTTAGCGATGCTCCTCGGAGATACGCAGTATTTT. It is translated as CASSLAMLLGDTQYF.

The chain's CDR3 is CASSPVRPVDEQYF. The DNA for the CDR3 is TGCGCCAGCAGCCCGGTCAGGCCAGTGGACGAGCAGTACTTC. This sequence joins TRBV5-1 and TRBJ2-7; D unclear. This CDR3 has 14 amino acids. Germline V gene sequence: CDR1 SGHRS, CDR2 YFSETQ. The ends were cut back, 4 bases at V and 5 bases at J, with 16 bases in the middle.

The V and J genes are TRBV4-1 and TRBJ2-5; 9 positions match TRBD1. After removal of 4 bases from V and 8 bases from J, the junction contained 5 bases not matched to a gene. The CDR3 runs to 13 residues. CDR1 is MGHRA and CDR2 is YSYEKL in the germline V gene. The CDR3: CASSLGQGRTQYF. In nucleotides, the CDR3 is TGCGCCAGCAGCCTTGGACAGGGGAGAACCCAGTACTTC.

The chain has TRBV9 and TRBJ1-4; D is ambiguous. In germline, CDR1 is SGDLS, CDR2 YYNGEE. V was cut by 1 base and J by 0 bases, with 7 bases left in between. The CDR3 length is 15 residues. The CDR3 DNA reads as TGTGCCAGCAGCGTATCACCTTCAACTAATGAAAAACTGTTTTTT. Amino acids: CASSVSPSTNEKLFF.

The gene calls are TRBV2 and TRBJ1-5; 8 bases map to TRBD1. This CDR3 is 17 amino acids long. Germline CDR1 SNHLY, CDR2 FYNNEI. V lost 5 bases, J lost 0 bases, and 9 bases stayed unmatched. CDR3 protein: CASSNRQGQVSNQPQHF. CDR3 coding DNA: TGTGCCAGCAGTAACAGACAGGGGCAGGTTAGCAATCAGCCCCAGCATTTT.

The rearrangement uses TRBV11-1 and TRBJ2-7; maybe TRBD2 (5 bases). Per germline, CDR1 SGHAT and CDR2 FQDESV (reference sequence). The CDR3 spans 14 residues. The V gene lost 3 bases and the J gene lost 0 bases, with 9 bases spanning the gap. CDR3 nucleotides: TGTGCCAGCAGCTTTCAGGCGGGCTCCTACGAGCAGTACTTC. It yields the protein CASSFQAGSYEQYF.

V usage is TRBV2 and J usage is TRBJ1-1; D might be TRBD1 (5 bases). CDR1 is SNHLY, CDR2 FYNNEI, per germline. CDR3 length: 14 amino acids. V shed 5 bases and J shed 0 bases, with 10 bases lying between them. CDR3 residues: CASSLTVMNTEAFF. The CDR3 nucleotides are TGTGCCAGCAGTTTGACAGTCATGAACACTGAAGCTTTCTTT. Full variable domain (missing parts from reference TRBV2 and TRBJ1-1): EPEVTQTPSHQVTQMGQEVILRCVPISNHLYFYWYRQILGQKVEFLVSFYNNEISEKSEIFDDQFSVERPDGSNFTLKIRSTKLEDSAMYFCASSLTVMNTEAFFGQGTRLTVV.

J is TRBJ2-3 and V is TRBV5-1, with D tentatively TRBD1 (6 bases). V dropped 0 bases and J dropped 1 base, with 12 bases sitting between them. Germline V lookup: CDR1 SGHRS, CDR2 YFSETQ. The CDR3 is 16 residues long. The chain's CDR3 is CASSLALAGGTDTQYF. In DNA, the CDR3 is TGCGCCAGCAGCTTGGCCTTGGCAGGGGGCACAGATACGCAGTATTTT.

For the CDR3, the DNA is TGTGCCAGCAAAAGGAACCAGAACACCGGGGAGCTGTTTTTT. It is translated as CASKRNQNTGELFF. This chain connects TRBV6-4 to TRBJ2-2; D gene ambiguous. The CDR3 runs to 14 residues. CDR1 and CDR2 (germline): MRHNA, SNTAGT. V was clipped by 7 bases and J by 1 base, with 10 bases between them.

The J gene is TRBJ2-7, the V gene TRBV5-4; 13 bases are a match to TRBD2. V lost 3 bases, J lost 3 bases, and 6 bases stayed unmatched. The CDR3 covers 16 residues. Looked up from germline, CDR1 is SGHNT and CDR2 is YYREEE (reference sequence). CDR3 coding DNA: TGTGCCAGCAGCTCAAAAAGGACTAGCGGGAGCTACGAGCAGTACTTC. Amino acid sequence: CASSSKRTSGSYEQYF.